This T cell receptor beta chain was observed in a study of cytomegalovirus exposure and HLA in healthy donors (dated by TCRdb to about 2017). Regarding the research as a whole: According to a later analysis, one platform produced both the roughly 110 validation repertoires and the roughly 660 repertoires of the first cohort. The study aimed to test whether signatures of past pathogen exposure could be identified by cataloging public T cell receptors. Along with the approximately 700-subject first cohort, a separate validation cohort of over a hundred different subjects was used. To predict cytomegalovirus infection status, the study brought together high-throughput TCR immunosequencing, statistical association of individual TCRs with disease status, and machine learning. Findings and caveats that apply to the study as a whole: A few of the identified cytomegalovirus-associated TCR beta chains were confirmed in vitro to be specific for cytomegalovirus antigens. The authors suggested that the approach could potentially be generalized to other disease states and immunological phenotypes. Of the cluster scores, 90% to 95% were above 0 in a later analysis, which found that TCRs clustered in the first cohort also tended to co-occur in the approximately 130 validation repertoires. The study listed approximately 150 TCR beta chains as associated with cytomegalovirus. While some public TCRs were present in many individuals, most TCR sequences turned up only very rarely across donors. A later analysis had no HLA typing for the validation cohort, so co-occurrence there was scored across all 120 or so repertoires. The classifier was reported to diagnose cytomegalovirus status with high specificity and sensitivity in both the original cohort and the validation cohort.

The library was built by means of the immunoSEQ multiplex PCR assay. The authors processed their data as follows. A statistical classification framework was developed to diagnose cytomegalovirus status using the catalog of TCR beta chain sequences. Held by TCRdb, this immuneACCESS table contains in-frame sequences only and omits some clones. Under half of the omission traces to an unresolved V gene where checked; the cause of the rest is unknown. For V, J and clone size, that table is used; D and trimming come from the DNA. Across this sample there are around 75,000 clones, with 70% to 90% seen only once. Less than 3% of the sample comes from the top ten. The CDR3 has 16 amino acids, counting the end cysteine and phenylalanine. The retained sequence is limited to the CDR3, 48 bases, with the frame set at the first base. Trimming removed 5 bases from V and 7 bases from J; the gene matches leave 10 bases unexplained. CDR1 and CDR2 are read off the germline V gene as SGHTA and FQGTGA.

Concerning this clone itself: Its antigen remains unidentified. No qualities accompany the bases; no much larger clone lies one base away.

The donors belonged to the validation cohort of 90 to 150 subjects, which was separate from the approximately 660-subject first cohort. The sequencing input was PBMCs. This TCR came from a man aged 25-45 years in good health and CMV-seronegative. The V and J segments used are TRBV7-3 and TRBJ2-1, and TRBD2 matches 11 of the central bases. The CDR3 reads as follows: CASSPRVTSGANEQFF. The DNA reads TGTGCCAGCAGCCCTAGGGTGACTAGCGGGGCGAATGAGCAGTTCTTC.